The 26 T cell receptor beta chains below all came from one sample that was sequenced in a study of early T cells in non-severe SARS-CoV-2 infection. TCRdb fed the 5' RACE reads into MiXCR, producing one record per CDR3 protein. Here the sample spans tens of thousands of distinct CDR3 sequences, around 9.9% being singletons. The material sequenced was whole blood. The receptors stem from an adult who was a healthcare worker with PCR-confirmed SARS-CoV-2 infection or an uninfected control (not recorded which).

In this sample, this clonotype turned up many times. The chain combines TRBV29-1 with TRBJ2-1; 7 bases map to TRBD1. The CDR3 has 13 residues. V was clipped by 8 bases and J by 4 bases; unmatched bases: 8. Germline V lookup: CDR1 SQVTM, CDR2 ANQGSEA. CDR3: CSSQQGRYNEQFF. The DNA of the CDR3 is TGCAGCAGCCAACAGGGGCGATACAATGAGCAGTTCTTC.

The chain couples TRBV6-5 to TRBJ2-7, with 8 bases fitting TRBD2. With 10 bases clipped from V and 6 bases from J, the junction kept 2 bases outside the gene matches. The CDR3 totals 10 residues. Germline CDR1 reads MNHEY; CDR2 reads SVGAGI. The CDR3 loop is CATGGGEQYF. The CDR3 bases are TGTGCCACCGGGGGGGGCGAGCAGTACTTC.

The chain recombines TRBV11-2 with TRBJ2-1; 9 nucleotides align to TRBD2. CDR3 length equals 16 residues. Looked up from germline, CDR1 is SGHAT and CDR2 is FQNNGV. The J segment lost 5 bases and the V segment lost 7 bases, leaving 12 bases of the junction unmatched. CDR3 loop: CASTTWREGQNNEQFF. The CDR3 DNA is TGTGCCAGCACCACATGGCGGGAGGGCCAAAACAATGAGCAGTTCTTC.

J is TRBJ2-1 and V is TRBV4-2; 12 positions agree with TRBD2. Germline V CDR1 and CDR2: LGHNA, YNFKEQ. The CDR3 runs to 16 residues. J lost 8 bases, V lost 0 bases, and 5 bases had no gene match. Written as DNA, the CDR3 is TGTGCCAGCAGCCAAGAACTAGCGGGAGGATTTTATGAGCAGTTCTTC. This encodes CASSQELAGGFYEQFF.

This clonotype has ten or more counts. The chain recombines TRBV11-2 with TRBJ2-5; D gene uncertain. CDR3 length equals 16 residues. V lost 0 bases and J lost 3, with 14 bases in between. Germline V gene sequence: CDR1 SGHAT, CDR2 FQNNGV. Here the CDR3 reads CASSLEHTSLKETQYF. The CDR3 DNA sequence: TGTGCCAGCAGCTTAGAACACACGAGTCTTAAAGAGACCCAGTACTTC.

This clonotype has just a few counts. CDR3 DNA sequence: TGCGCCAGCTACGTCGGGACAGGGCCCCTCCAAGAGACCCAGTACTTC. Protein: CASYVGTGPLQETQYF. The gene calls are TRBV5-1 and TRBJ2-5; TRBD1 matches 9 bases. CDR3 length: 16 amino acids. The V gene's germline CDR1 is SGHRS and CDR2 YFSETQ. J gave up 1 base and V 7 bases, and 11 bases lay outside the gene matches.

This rearrangement joins TRBV6-5 to TRBJ2-7; weak D call: TRBD2 (6 bases). Between the trimmed V and J ends, which lost 4 bases and 5 bases, there was a span of 9 bases. The CDR3 has 12 residues. Germline CDR1 MNHEY, CDR2 SVGAGI. DNA of the CDR3: TGTGCCAGCAGTTCCTGGGGGGACGAGCAGTACTTC. Translated: CASSSWGDEQYF.

This clonotype was recorded many times. V gene TRBV4-1 combines with J gene TRBJ2-7, with 12 bases identical to TRBD2. Germline V gene sequence: CDR1 MGHRA, CDR2 YSYEKL. This CDR3 has 15 amino acids. Trimming removed 2 bases from V and 2 bases from J; junction bases left unmatched: 1. In DNA, the CDR3 is TGCGCCAGCAGCCAACTAGCGGGAGGGGCCTACGAGCAGTACTTC. It is translated as CASSQLAGGAYEQYF.

The chain recombines TRBV5-1 with TRBJ2-3, with a tentative D call TRBD2 (6 bases). V lost 3 bases and J 3 bases, leaving 14 bases between the germline ends. This CDR3 is built from 15 residues. Per germline, CDR1 SGHRS and CDR2 YFSETQ. CDR3 loop: CASSSRGGMTDTQYF. The CDR3, as DNA: TGCGCCAGCAGCTCTAGGGGCGGGATGACAGATACGCAGTATTTT.

This clonotype has only a few counts. The chain combines TRBV11-2 with TRBJ2-6; D is possibly TRBD1 (6 bases). The CDR3 runs to 16 residues. Germline CDR1 is SGHAT and CDR2 is FQNNGV. V was pared by 6 bases and J by 4 bases, with 16 bases between. In DNA, the CDR3 is TGTGCCAGCAGGACGAACAGGGCTACGGGGGCCAACGTCCTGACTTTC. This encodes CASRTNRATGANVLTF.

The genes are TRBV5-8 and TRBJ1-2; D gene unclear. This CDR3 region has 11 residues. The germline CDR1 and CDR2 sequences are SGHTS and YDEGEE. V was cut by 4 bases and J by 6 bases, with 7 bases left in between. The chain's CDR3 is CASSKTDGYTF. The CDR3 DNA is TGTGCCAGCAGCAAAACTGATGGCTACACCTTC.

This clonotype has just a few counts. The chain links TRBV11-2 to TRBJ1-2; a possible D gene is TRBD1 (6 bases). The germline CDR1 and CDR2 sequences are SGHAT and FQNNGV. The CDR3 is 14 amino acids. V shed 5 bases and J shed 5 bases, with 15 bases lying between them. Written as DNA, the CDR3 is TGTGCCAGCAGCCTAGGGCAGGGGACATATGGCTACACCTTC. Its translation is CASSLGQGTYGYTF.

This clonotype was picked up a small number of times. The V and J genes are TRBV4-3 and TRBJ2-1, with TRBD2 identical over 7 bases. The CDR3 runs 14 residues. J lost 7 bases, V lost 1 base, and 4 bases had no gene match. Germline V gene data show CDR1 as LGHNA and CDR2 as YSLEER. In DNA, the CDR3 is TGCGCCAGCAGCCAAGTCGGGAGGAGTAATGAGCAGTTCTTC. Its translation is CASSQVGRSNEQFF.

This clonotype turned up a few times. This chain links TRBV5-1 with TRBJ1-2; D unresolved. The CDR3 is 14 amino acids. The ends were cut back, 0 bases at V and 8 bases at J, with 14 bases in the middle. Germline loops: CDR1 SGHRS, CDR2 YFSETQ. CDR3 region: CASSLVGGSDGYTF. The CDR3 DNA reads as TGCGCCAGCAGCTTGGTCGGAGGGAGCGACGGCTACACCTTC. Filled out from reference TRBV5-1 and TRBJ1-2, the complete variable domain reads KAGVTQTPRYLIKTRGQQVTLSCSPISGHRSVSWYQQTPGQGLQFLFEYFSETQRNKGNFPGRFSGRQFSNSRSEMNVSTLELGDSALYLCASSLVGGSDGYTFGSGTRLTVV.

The chain recombines TRBV28 with TRBJ2-7, with 13 bases that match TRBD2. Trimming at V came to 7 bases and at J to 2 bases, leaving 2 bases not matched to a gene. Germline lookup yields CDR1 MDHEN and CDR2 SYDVKM. The CDR3 length is 14 residues. CDR3 protein: CASTGTSGTYEQYF. CDR3 DNA sequence: TGTGCCAGCACAGGGACTAGCGGGACCTACGAGCAGTACTTC.

This clonotype has ten or more counts. This chain links TRBV28 with TRBJ2-3; tentatively, D is TRBD2 (7 bases). The V and J ends lost 8 bases and 0 bases respectively, with 15 bases between them. Germline V gene data show CDR1 as MDHEN and CDR2 as SYDVKM. CDR3 length: 15 amino acids. CDR3 nucleotide sequence: TGTGCCAGCGGGTGGGGGGGCCGAAGCACAGATACGCAGTATTTT. Its protein is CASGWGGRSTDTQYF.

This clonotype appeared a few times. The junction shows a germline mismatch at one end, possibly a read error. The V call is TRBV6-1, the J call TRBJ1-1, with TRBD1 matching over 8 bases. CDR1 is MNHNS, CDR2 SASEGT, per germline. The CDR3 has 13 residues. This chain's CDR3 is CASSEGAVTGVYF. The CDR3 nucleotides read TGTGCCAGCAGCGAGGGGGCCGTGACAGGGGTATATTTT.

A remark on this clonotype: This sequence may be a read error, since a much larger clone differs from it by one base. The CDR3 loop reads CASSPPRGYEQYF. In DNA form, the CDR3 reads TGTGCCAGCAGCCCCCCCCGGGGGTACGAGCAGTACTTC. V and J are TRBV9 and TRBJ2-7; maybe TRBD2 (6 bases). The CDR3 length is 13 residues. CDR1 and CDR2 from the germline V gene are SGDLS and YYNGEE. Trimming shortened V by 4 bases and J by 4 bases, and 12 bases separated the two germline ends.

This chain uses TRBV11-2 with TRBJ2-3; no clear D. The CDR3 covers 15 residues. Trimming stripped 0 bases from V and 2 bases from J, with 9 bases between. Germline V gene sequence: CDR1 SGHAT, CDR2 FQNNGV. CDR3 loop: CASSLDRLNTDTQYF. For the CDR3, the DNA is TGTGCCAGCAGCTTAGACAGGCTGAACACAGATACGCAGTATTTT. Full variable domain (missing parts from reference TRBV11-2 and TRBJ2-3): EAGVAQSPRYKIIEKRQSVAFWCNPISGHATLYWYQQILGQGPKLLIQFQNNGVVDDSQLPKDRFSAERLKGVDSTLKIQPAKLEDSAVYLCASSLDRLNTDTQYFGPGTRLTVL.

This clonotype showed up just a few times. In DNA form, the CDR3 reads TGCAGCGTTCATGGGAACACTGAAGCTTTCTTT. This sequence encodes CSVHGNTEAFF. The V gene is TRBV29-1, the J gene TRBJ1-1; D call uncertain. Germline CDR1 SQVTM, CDR2 ANQGSEA. This CDR3 is 11 amino acids long. The V end was cut by 5 bases, the J end by 1 base, with 5 bases between.

Turning to this clonotype: This may come from a read error, since a much larger clone is one base off. This chain uses TRBV20-1 with TRBJ1-5; D is unresolved. Germline V gene sequence: CDR1 DFQATT, CDR2 SNEGSKA (reference sequence). The CDR3 totals 11 residues. The CDR3 DNA reads as TGCAATGCTACCGCGGGGAGGCCCCAGCATTTT. It is translated as CNATAGRPQHF.

The chain uses TRBV12-3 or TRBV12-4 and TRBJ2-2, with D unresolved. The V and J ends lost 2 bases and 6 bases respectively, with 10 bases between them. This CDR3 has 14 amino acids. CDR3 in DNA: TGTGCCAGCAGTTTAACCGGGTATTCCGGGGAGCTGTTTTTT. It translates to CASSLTGYSGELFF.

This clonotype was recorded a few times. The chain combines TRBV18 with TRBJ2-3, with D hard to call. Per germline, CDR1 KGHSH and CDR2 LQKENI. The CDR3 spans 13 residues. V lost 4 bases and J lost 9, with 14 bases in between. In nucleotides, the CDR3 is TGTGCCAGCTCACTAACAAGGGAAGAAACGCAGTATTTT. It codes for CASSLTREETQYF.

The V call is TRBV6-5, the J call TRBJ1-1, with a possible D match to TRBD1 (5 bases). The CDR3 totals 14 residues. V was pared by 0 bases and J by 5 bases, with 10 bases between. CDR1 is MNHEY, CDR2 SVGAGI, per germline. The CDR3, as DNA: TGTGCCAGCAGTTACTCCTTAGGGGAAACTGAAGCTTTCTTT. It specifies CASSYSLGETEAFF.

V is TRBV18 and J is TRBJ1-2, with TRBD1 matching 7 bases. After removal of 3 bases from V and 2 bases from J, the junction contained 3 bases not matched to a gene. This CDR3 region has 14 residues. Germline CDR1 reads KGHSH; CDR2 reads LQKENI. The CDR3 sequence is CASSPETGNYGYTF. DNA of the CDR3: TGTGCCAGCTCACCTGAGACAGGGAACTATGGCTACACCTTC. The variable domain in full, with the rest retrieved from reference TRBV18 and TRBJ1-2, is NAGVMQNPRHLVRRRGQEARLRCSPMKGHSHVYWYRQLPEEGLKFMVYLQKENIIDESGMPKERFSAEFPKEGPSILRIQQVVRGDSAAYFCASSPETGNYGYTFGSGTRLTVV.

The gene calls are TRBV3-1 and TRBJ2-1; D ambiguous. V dropped 6 bases and J dropped 4 bases, with 10 bases sitting between them. The CDR3 has 13 residues. CDR1 is LGHDT and CDR2 is YNNKEL in the germline V gene (reference sequence). The CDR3 coding sequence is TGTGCCAGCAGTGCCGCCAGGTACAATGAGCAGTTCTTC. It translates to CASSAARYNEQFF.